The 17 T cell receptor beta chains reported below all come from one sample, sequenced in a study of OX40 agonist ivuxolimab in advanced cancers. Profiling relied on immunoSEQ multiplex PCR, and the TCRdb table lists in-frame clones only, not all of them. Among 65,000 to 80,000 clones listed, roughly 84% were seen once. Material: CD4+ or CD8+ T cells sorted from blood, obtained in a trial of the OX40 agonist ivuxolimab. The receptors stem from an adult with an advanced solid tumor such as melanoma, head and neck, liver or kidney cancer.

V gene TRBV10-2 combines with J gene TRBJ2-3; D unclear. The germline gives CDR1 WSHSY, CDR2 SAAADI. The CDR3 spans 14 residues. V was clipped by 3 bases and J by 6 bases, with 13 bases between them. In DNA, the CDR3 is TGCGCCAGCAGTGACCATCGCGGTGGGGATACGCAGTATTTT. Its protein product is CASSDHRGGDTQYF.

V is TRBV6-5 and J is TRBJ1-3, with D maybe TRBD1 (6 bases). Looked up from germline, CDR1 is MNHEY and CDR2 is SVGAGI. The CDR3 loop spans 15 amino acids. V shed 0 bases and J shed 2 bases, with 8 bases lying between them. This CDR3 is CASSYSTGPGNTIYF. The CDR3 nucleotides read TGTGCCAGCAGTTACTCGACAGGTCCTGGAAACACCATATATTTT.

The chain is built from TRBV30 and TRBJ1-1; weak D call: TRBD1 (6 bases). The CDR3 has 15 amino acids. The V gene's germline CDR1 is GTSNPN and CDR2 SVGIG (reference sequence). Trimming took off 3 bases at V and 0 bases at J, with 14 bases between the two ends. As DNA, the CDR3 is TGTGCCTGGAGCCCTGGACAGTCTATGAACACTGAAGCTTTCTTT. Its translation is CAWSPGQSMNTEAFF.

The CDR3 region is CASSYQAGAGYEQYF. In DNA form, the CDR3 reads TGTGCCAGCAGTTACCAAGCGGGGGCGGGGTACGAGCAGTACTTC. V gene TRBV6-6 combines with J gene TRBJ2-7; 8 nucleotides agree with TRBD2. The CDR3 spans 15 residues. Germline-derived CDR1 and CDR2 are MNHNY and SVGAGI (reference sequence). V lost 2 bases to trimming and J lost 4 bases; unmatched junction nucleotides: 7.

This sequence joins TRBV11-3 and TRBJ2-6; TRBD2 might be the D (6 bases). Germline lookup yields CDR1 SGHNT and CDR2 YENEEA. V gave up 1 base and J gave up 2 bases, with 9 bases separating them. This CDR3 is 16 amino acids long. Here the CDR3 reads CASSLAGGAGANVLTF. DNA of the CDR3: TGTGCCAGCAGCTTAGCTGGAGGGGCTGGGGCCAACGTCCTGACTTTC.

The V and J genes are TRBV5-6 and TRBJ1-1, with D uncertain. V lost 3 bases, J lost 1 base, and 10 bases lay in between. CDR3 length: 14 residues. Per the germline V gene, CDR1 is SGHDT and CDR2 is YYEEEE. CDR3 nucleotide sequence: TGTGCCAGCAGCTCGGGTCACAAGAACACTGAAGCTTTCTTT. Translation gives CASSSGHKNTEAFF. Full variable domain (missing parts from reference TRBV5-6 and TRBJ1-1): DAGVTQSPTHLIKTRGQQVTLRCSPKSGHDTVSWYQQALGQGPQFIFQYYEEEERQRGNFPDRFSGHQFPNYSSELNVNALLLGDSALYLCASSSGHKNTEAFFGQGTRLTVV.

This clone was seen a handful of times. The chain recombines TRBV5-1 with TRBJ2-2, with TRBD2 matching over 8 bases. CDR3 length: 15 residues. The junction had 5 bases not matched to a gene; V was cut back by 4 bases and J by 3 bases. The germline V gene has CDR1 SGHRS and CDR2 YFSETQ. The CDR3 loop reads CASSLSGSYTGELFF. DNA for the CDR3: TGCGCCAGCAGCCTGAGCGGGAGCTACACCGGGGAGCTGTTTTTT.

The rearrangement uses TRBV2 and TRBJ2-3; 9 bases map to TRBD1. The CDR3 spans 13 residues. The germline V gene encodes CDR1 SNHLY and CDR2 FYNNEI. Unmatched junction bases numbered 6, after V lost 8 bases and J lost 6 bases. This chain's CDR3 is CASGGQGEDTQYF. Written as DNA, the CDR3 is TGTGCCAGCGGGGGACAGGGAGAGGATACGCAGTATTTT.

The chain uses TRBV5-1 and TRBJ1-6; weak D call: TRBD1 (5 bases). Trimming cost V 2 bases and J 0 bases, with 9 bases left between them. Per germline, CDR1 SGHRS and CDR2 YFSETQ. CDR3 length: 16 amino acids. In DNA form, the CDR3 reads TGCGCCAGCAGCTTAGAGGGGAGCTCCTATAATTCACCCCTCCACTTT. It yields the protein CASSLEGSSYNSPLHF.

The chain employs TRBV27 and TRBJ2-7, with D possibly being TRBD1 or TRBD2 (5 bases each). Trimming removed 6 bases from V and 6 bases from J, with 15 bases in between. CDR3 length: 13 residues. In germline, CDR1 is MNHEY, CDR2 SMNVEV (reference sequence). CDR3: CASRMTATTEQYF. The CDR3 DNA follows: TGTGCCAGCAGGATGACAGCGACTACCGAGCAGTACTTC.

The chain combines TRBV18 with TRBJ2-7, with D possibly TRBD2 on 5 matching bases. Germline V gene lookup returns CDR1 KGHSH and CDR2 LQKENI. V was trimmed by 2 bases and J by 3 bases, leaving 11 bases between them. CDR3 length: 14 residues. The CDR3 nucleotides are TGTGCCAGCTCACCAAGCCAGCGGAGCTACGAGCAGTACTTC. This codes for CASSPSQRSYEQYF.

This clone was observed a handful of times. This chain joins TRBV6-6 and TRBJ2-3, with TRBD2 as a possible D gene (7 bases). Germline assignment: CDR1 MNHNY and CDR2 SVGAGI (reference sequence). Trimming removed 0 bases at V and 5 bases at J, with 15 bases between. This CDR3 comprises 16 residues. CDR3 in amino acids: CASSYSGGGRLDTQYF. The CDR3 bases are TGTGCCAGCAGTTACTCGGGGGGGGGCCGGTTAGATACGCAGTATTTT.

CDR3 region: CASSLTGHPGIYKQYF. The CDR3 DNA reads TGCGCCAGCAGCTTGACCGGACACCCGGGGATTTACAAGCAGTACTTC. The chain recombines TRBV5-1 with TRBJ2-7; the D call may be TRBD1 or TRBD2 (5 bases each). V shed 1 base and J shed 8 bases, with 22 bases lying between them. CDR3 length equals 16 residues. From germline, CDR1 is SGHRS and CDR2 YFSETQ.

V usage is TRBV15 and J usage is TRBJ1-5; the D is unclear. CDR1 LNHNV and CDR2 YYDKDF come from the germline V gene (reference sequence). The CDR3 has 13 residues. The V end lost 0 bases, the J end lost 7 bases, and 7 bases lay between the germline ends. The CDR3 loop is CATSRDSIQPQHF. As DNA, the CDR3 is TGTGCCACCAGCAGAGATTCCATCCAGCCCCAGCATTTT.

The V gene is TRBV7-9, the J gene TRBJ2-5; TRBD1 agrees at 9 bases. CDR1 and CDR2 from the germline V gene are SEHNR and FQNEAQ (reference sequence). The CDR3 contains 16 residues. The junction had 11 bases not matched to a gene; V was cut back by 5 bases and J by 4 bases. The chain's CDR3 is CASSNPSTGGVETQYF. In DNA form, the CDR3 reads TGTGCCAGCAGCAACCCATCCACAGGGGGCGTAGAGACCCAGTACTTC.

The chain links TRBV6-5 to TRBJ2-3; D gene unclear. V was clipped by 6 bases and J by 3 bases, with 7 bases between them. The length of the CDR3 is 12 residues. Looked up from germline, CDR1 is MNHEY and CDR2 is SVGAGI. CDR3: CASRSSTDTQYF. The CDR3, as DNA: TGTGCCAGCAGGAGTTCTACAGATACGCAGTATTTT.

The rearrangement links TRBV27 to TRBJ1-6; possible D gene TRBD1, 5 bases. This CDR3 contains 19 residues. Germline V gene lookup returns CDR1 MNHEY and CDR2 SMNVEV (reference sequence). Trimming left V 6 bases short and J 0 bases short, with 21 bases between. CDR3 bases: TGTGCCAGCAGCCTTGGGCAGGGAGGATTCGGCTCCTATAATTCACCCCTCCACTTT. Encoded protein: CASSLGQGGFGSYNSPLHF.